This T cell receptor beta chain comes out of a study of T cell responses to AZD1222 COVID-19 vaccine. The study's findings and limits: The sample set comprised mostly white British donors with more females, and clonal diversity was possibly underestimated. Recipients of two AZD1222 doses showed rising Spike-specific TCR breadth and depth.

The CDR3 consists of 15 residues. Germline V gene data show CDR1 as KGHSH and CDR2 as LQKENI. Trimming took off 5 bases at V and 0 bases at J, with 11 bases between the two ends. Clones were sequenced by immunoSEQ multiplex PCR, and TCRdb holds only the in-frame ones, with some missing. The repertoire holds 140,000 to 150,000 clones, with approximately 88% as singletons. Comments on this clone: Its matching antigen is unknown.

This specimen consisted of peripheral blood, obtained on day 0 of AZD1222 vaccination. V usage is TRBV18 and J usage is TRBJ1-3; D not certain. This receptor was identified in an adult in good health. The CDR3 loop reads CASSIRTGSGNTIYF. The DNA of the CDR3 is TGTGCCAGCTCAATCCGGACGGGCTCTGGAAACACCATATATTTT.